This TCR beta chain was documented in a study of blood T cells in healthy people across ages (dated by TCRdb to between 2014 and 2017). Study-level background: In model experiments, template switching captured about one uniquely barcoded TCR beta cDNA molecule for every two T cells. The study measured age-related changes in TCR beta repertoire diversity using deep sequencing normalized with unique cDNA molecular identifiers. Four age groups were formed from the donors: young (average approximately 15 years), middle-aged (just under 40), aged (62) and long-lived (roughly 88). Donors of different ages were randomly distributed across sequencing lanes to avoid experimental bias. Using the same blood draw, the study looked at two additional independent replicas of 1 million unique cDNA reads for two donors, one aged 18 to 30 and the other aged 80 or older. What the authors observed across the whole study: Compared with the aged group, the long-lived group had more naive CD4+ T cells, fewer expanded clones and increased TCR diversity, a pattern suggesting age selection. Estimates of total diversity based on one million sequenced T cells were considered lower bounds and underestimates. Observed TCR beta diversity correlated strongly with the percentage of naive T cells measured by flow cytometry. Since profiling was done on bulk unsorted PBMCs, naive and antigen-experienced compartments could not be conclusively compared. Because donor CMV infection status was unknown, age-related changes in expanded clonotypes were potentially confounded. As age increased, observed TCR beta diversity per million T cells dropped in a roughly linear way, and a significant reduction was already evident by age around 41.

To note about this clonotype: There is no known antigen for this receptor. No much larger clonotype is one base removed from it; base qualities were not supplied.

The donors were roughly 39 Caucasian individuals from Russia, aged roughly 6 to 100 years, who were systemically healthy. Each donor gave around 9 milliliters of peripheral blood, collected into EDTA-treated Vacutainer tubes. Ficoll-Paque density-gradient centrifugation was used to isolate PBMCs, with at least 6 million per sample. Trizol reagent was used to extract total RNA from PBMCs, with at least 6 micrograms per sample. For every donor, an aliquot of PBMCs went through flow cytometry to measure the percentages of naive CD45RAhigh/CD27high T cells. Libraries were prepared through 5' RACE. Data came from an Illumina HiSeq 2500. A second PCR of about 6 to 12 cycles was performed with a sample-barcoded 5' primer and a J-beta primer mix. Each TCR beta cDNA molecule received a unique molecular identifier from a template-switch 5' adaptor carrying 12 random nucleotides. At least 2.5 million CDR3-containing paired-end reads were obtained from each sample. First-strand cDNA was synthesized from all RNA with the Mint cDNA synthesis kit, primed by a TRBC-specific oligonucleotide. All cDNA was treated with uracil-DNA glycosylase and then went through a first 18-cycle PCR with the universal primers M1SS and BC2_uni_R. As for the authors' bioinformatics: Each sample was normalized by randomly selecting 1 million high-quality reads, each carrying a distinct molecular identifier. Instead of being binned into consensus sequences, reads with shared molecular identifiers were discarded. MiTCR, with a Q25 quality threshold and the strictest error-elimination algorithm, was used for CDR3 identification, clonotype clustering and error correction. A nonparametric unseen species model with Euler transformation was used to estimate a lower bound on total TCR beta diversity. Starting from the raw public reads, TCRdb applied fastp trimming at Q25, assembled clones with MiXCR and retained in-frame beta chains. Each CDR3 protein gets just one entry, which takes the most common genes and DNA from the rows behind it. The V and J calls, along with clone size, are taken from TCRdb and not from the paper's own processing. Across this sample there are 650,000 to 800,000 distinct CDR3 sequences, with under 55% seen only once. About a fifth of the sample is taken by the ten largest.

This clonotype was sampled from a man aged 60 to 69 in good health. What was sequenced was blood.

CDR3 loop: CASSSSYGDTQYF. The bases are TGTGCCAGCAGCTCGTCTTATGGAGATACGCAGTATTTT. This chain joins TRBV5-6 to TRBJ2-3, with no confidently assigned D gene. Sequences SGHDT (CDR1) and YYEEEE (CDR2) are obtained from the germline V gene. Counted from cysteine to phenylalanine, this CDR3 has 13 amino acids. Only the CDR3 portion is preserved as DNA: 39 bases, with reading frame beginning at the first base. Trimming takes 3 bases from V and 5 bases from J, and the germline ends sit 10 bases apart.